These 26 T cell receptor beta chains originate from one sample sequenced in a study of T cells after posttransplantation cyclophosphamide. Profiling relied on immunoSEQ multiplex PCR, and the TCRdb table lists in-frame clones only, not all of them. The sample lists roughly 49,000 clones, none appearing once, the ten largest making up roughly 2%. The specimen was PBMCs. The receptors were sampled from a middle-aged man in good health, CMV-negative, and a related stem cell transplant donor.

This clone was recorded at least ten times. This chain links TRBV7-8 with TRBJ2-7, with TRBD2 identical over 9 bases. The CDR3 contains 15 residues. Germline CDR1 and CDR2: SGHVS and FQNEAQ. The V and J ends lost 4 bases and 5 bases, in that order; junction bases with no gene match: 9. CDR3 nucleotide sequence: TGTGCCAGCAGCTCAGTATCTAGCGGGATGGACGAGCAGTACTTC. It codes for CASSSVSSGMDEQYF.

There are many counts of this clone. The V and J genes are TRBV7-7 and TRBJ2-5; no definite D call. V lost 5 bases to trimming and J lost 2 bases, with 12 bases between them. CDR3 length equals 14 residues. The germline V gene encodes CDR1 SSHAT and CDR2 FNYEAQ (reference sequence). The chain's CDR3 is CASSPDWIQETQYF. DNA for the CDR3: TGTGCCAGCAGCCCCGACTGGATTCAAGAGACCCAGTACTTC.

This clone was recorded at least ten times. The chain couples TRBV5-1 to TRBJ2-3, with a tentative D call TRBD2 (5 bases). The CDR3 runs 14 residues. CDR1 is SGHRS, CDR2 YFSETQ, per germline. V was clipped by 5 bases and J by 4 bases, with 14 bases between them. The DNA of the CDR3 is TGCGCCAGCAGGGGAGAAGGGTCCCCAGATACGCAGTATTTT. This codes for CASRGEGSPDTQYF. Filled out from reference TRBV5-1 and TRBJ2-3, the complete variable domain reads KAGVTQTPRYLIKTRGQQVTLSCSPISGHRSVSWYQQTPGQGLQFLFEYFSETQRNKGNFPGRFSGRQFSNSRSEMNVSTLELGDSALYLCASRGEGSPDTQYFGPGTRLTVL.

The sample holds many counts of this clone. The rearrangement joins TRBV28 to TRBJ2-5; the D gene is possibly TRBD2 (5 bases). The ends were cut back, 5 bases at V and 3 bases at J, with 16 bases in the middle. The length of the CDR3 is 15 residues. Per germline, CDR1 MDHEN and CDR2 SYDVKM. The CDR3 DNA is TGTGCCAGCAGTCCCGTCGGGGTGCGGAAAGAGACCCAGTACTTC. As protein: CASSPVGVRKETQYF.

This clone was seen repeatedly, ten times or more. The chain couples TRBV4-1 to TRBJ1-1; weak D call: TRBD1 (6 bases). Germline CDR1 is MGHRA and CDR2 is YSYEKL. The CDR3 sequence is 15 residues long. Deletions cut 0 bases from V and 3 bases from J, with 11 bases between. The CDR3 loop reads CASSQDPNRDTEAFF. The CDR3 bases are TGCGCCAGCAGCCAAGATCCTAACAGGGACACTGAAGCTTTCTTT.

This clone was counted many times. The V call is TRBV5-4, the J call TRBJ1-1, with TRBD1 as a possible D gene (6 bases). V was shortened by 0 bases and J by 4 bases, with 19 bases between the two germline ends. Germline values: CDR1 SGHNT, CDR2 YYREEE (reference sequence). CDR3 size: 17 residues. CDR3 loop: CASSLAPGTSVSTEAFF. The CDR3 nucleotides are TGTGCCAGCAGCTTGGCTCCTGGGACAAGCGTTTCCACTGAAGCTTTCTTT.

This clone was seen repeatedly, ten times or more. This chain joins TRBV7-2 and TRBJ1-1; D remains unclear. Germline V gene data show CDR1 as SGHTA and CDR2 as FQGNSA. CDR3 size: 12 residues. V was trimmed by 0 bases and J by 11 bases, leaving 10 bases between them. In DNA form, the CDR3 reads TGTGCCAGCAGCTTAGCTACTCCCTCGGCTTTCTTT. Protein sequence: CASSLATPSAFF. Full variable domain (outside the CDR3, taken from reference TRBV7-2 and TRBJ1-1): GAGVSQSPSNKVTEKGKDVELRCDPISGHTALYWYRQSLGQGLEFLIYFQGNSAPDKSGLPSDRFSAERTGGSVSTLTIQRTQQEDSAVYLCASSLATPSAFFGQGTRLTVV.

This clone was seen ten or more times. The chain is built from TRBV7-2 and TRBJ2-5, with 9 bases lining up with TRBD1. The ends lost 2 bases at V and 5 bases at J; junction bases unmatched: 6. Per germline, CDR1 SGHTA and CDR2 FQGNSA. The CDR3 extends over 15 amino acids. The CDR3, as DNA: TGTGCCAGCAGCTTATTTCGGACAGGGGAGGAGACCCAGTACTTC. Translated, it gives CASSLFRTGEETQYF.

This clone was seen more than once but under ten times. The V gene is TRBV28, the J gene TRBJ2-2; D is ambiguous. The CDR3 totals 12 residues. V lost 8 bases and J lost 10, with 14 bases in between. Germline CDR1 reads MDHEN; CDR2 reads SYDVKM. DNA for the CDR3: TGTGCCAGCGGTCAGGTTCGTGTGGAGCTGTTTTTT. Residues: CASGQVRVELFF.

This clone was counted many times. The V call is TRBV19, the J call TRBJ2-4; TRBD2 aligns across 8 bases. The ends lost 6 bases at V and 4 bases at J; junction bases unmatched: 8. The germline CDR1 and CDR2 sequences are LNHDA and SQIVND (reference sequence). CDR3 length: 15 residues. The CDR3 loop reads CASSGRTSRKNIQYF. The CDR3 nucleotides read TGTGCCAGTAGCGGCAGGACTAGCAGAAAAAACATTCAGTACTTC.

This clone has ten or more counts. CDR3 sequence (DNA): TGTGCCAGCAGCCAAGAGGGCAGGGGAATCACTGAAGCTTTCTTT. Encoded protein: CASSQEGRGITEAFF. This sequence joins TRBV4-2 and TRBJ1-1; D is possibly TRBD1 (6 bases). With 0 bases removed from V and 4 bases from J, the gap between germline ends came to 12 bases. This CDR3 has 15 amino acids. Germline lookup yields CDR1 LGHNA and CDR2 YNFKEQ.

This clone was observed many times. The chain recombines TRBV6-5 with TRBJ2-7; 10 bases are shared with TRBD2. The CDR3 is 14 residues long. The J segment lost 2 bases and the V segment lost 6 bases, leaving 4 bases of the junction unmatched. Looked up from germline, CDR1 is MNHEY and CDR2 is SVGAGI. CDR3 sequence: CASRAGLATYEQYF. Written as DNA, the CDR3 is TGTGCCAGCAGGGCGGGACTAGCGACCTACGAGCAGTACTTC.

The chain is built from TRBV5-1 and TRBJ1-6; 7 nucleotides line up with TRBD1. CDR3 length: 14 amino acids. Trimming took 4 bases from V and 8 from J; bases not matched to a gene: 6. The germline V gene encodes CDR1 SGHRS and CDR2 YFSETQ. The CDR3: CASSRDRDYSPLHF. The DNA for the CDR3 is TGCGCCAGCAGCCGCGACAGGGATTATTCACCCCTCCACTTT.

This clone occurred many times. V and J are TRBV28 and TRBJ1-2, with TRBD1 matching over 7 bases. This CDR3 is 13 amino acids long. CDR1 MDHEN and CDR2 SYDVKM come from the germline V gene. V shed 5 bases and J 8 bases; nucleotides not matched to a gene: 8. The CDR3 DNA follows: TGTGCCAGCAGTGTGACAGGGAGTGGGGGCTACACCTTC. It codes for CASSVTGSGGYTF.

This clone has ten or more counts. The chain has TRBV29-1 and TRBJ2-7, with 8 positions matching TRBD1. The CDR3 has 13 amino acids. The germline V gene has CDR1 SQVTM and CDR2 ANQGSEA. Trimming took 7 bases from V and 4 from J; bases not matched to a gene: 9. As DNA, the CDR3 is TGCAGCGCCCACGCAGGGGGCGCGTACGAGCAGTACTTC. Protein sequence: CSAHAGGAYEQYF.

The table lists this clone with many counts. The genes are TRBV2 and TRBJ2-3; D is unresolved. Looked up from germline, CDR1 is SNHLY and CDR2 is FYNNEI. The V end lost 1 base, the J end lost 1 base, and 6 bases lay between the germline ends. The CDR3 consists of 14 residues. CDR3 residues: CASSEVSRTDTQYF. The CDR3 DNA is TGTGCCAGCAGTGAAGTCTCCCGCACAGATACGCAGTATTTT.

This clone came up a few times. The chain carries TRBV27 and TRBJ2-1; D is perhaps TRBD2 (6 bases). V was trimmed by 5 bases and J by 4 bases, leaving 18 bases between them. Germline assignment: CDR1 MNHEY and CDR2 SMNVEV (reference sequence). The CDR3 runs to 16 residues. CDR3 DNA: TGTGCCAGCAGTCTCTCCATAGCGGAGAGGTACAATGAGCAGTTCTTC. Translation gives CASSLSIAERYNEQFF.

The sample holds a few counts of this clone. The chain is built from TRBV28 and TRBJ2-5, with TRBD1 identical over 10 bases. From germline, CDR1 is MDHEN and CDR2 SYDVKM. The CDR3 consists of 16 residues. V lost 6 bases and J lost 4; bases outside the gene matches: 11. The CDR3 region has the DNA TGTGCCAGCAGGTCCCGCCGGACAGGGGGGGGAGAGACCCAGTACTTC. It translates to CASRSRRTGGGETQYF.

This clone was observed many times. The chain uses TRBV7-2 and TRBJ2-1; 13 bases are a match to TRBD2. V lost 3 bases to trimming and J lost 9 bases; unmatched junction nucleotides: 5. CDR1 and CDR2 from the germline V gene are SGHTA and FQGNSA. The CDR3 totals 15 residues. The CDR3 nucleotides are TGTGCCAGCAGCTTCGGGACTAGCGGGACCTTTGAGCAGTTCTTC. As protein: CASSFGTSGTFEQFF.

In its sample, this clone was seen many times. V usage is TRBV11-2 and J usage is TRBJ2-7; D remains unclear. V lost 4 bases and J lost 3, with 7 bases in between. The CDR3 consists of 12 residues. Germline lookup yields CDR1 SGHAT and CDR2 FQNNGV. The CDR3 reads CASSSDIYEQYF. In DNA, the CDR3 is TGTGCCAGCAGCTCCGACATCTACGAGCAGTACTTC.

The gene calls are TRBV7-9 and TRBJ2-5; 8 nucleotides match TRBD1. The closer fit of TRBJ2-7 to the DNA end suggests the J call may be wrong. The CDR3 is 15 residues long. Germline V gene lookup returns CDR1 SEHNR and CDR2 FQNEAQ (reference sequence). The CDR3 nucleotides read TGTGCCAGCAGCTTACTTCAGAGGACAGGGTACGAGCAGTACTTC. Encoded protein: CASSLLQRTGYEQYF.

This clone was seen many times. The CDR3, as DNA: TGTGCCAGCAGTACGGAGGGAACTGAAGCTTTCTTT. This sequence encodes CASSTEGTEAFF. The chain uses TRBV25-1 and TRBJ1-1; D unclear. The CDR3 totals 12 residues. Trimming took 5 bases from V and 5 from J, leaving 9 bases between them. Looked up from germline, CDR1 is MGHDK and CDR2 is SYGVNS.

This clone was counted ten times or more. The chain has TRBV7-3 and TRBJ2-6; unclear D gene. The CDR3 loop spans 15 amino acids. Trimming took off 5 bases at V and 0 bases at J, with 8 bases between the two ends. Germline V gene data show CDR1 as SGHTA and CDR2 as FQGTGA. The CDR3 protein is CASSTYNSGANVLTF. CDR3 nucleotides: TGTGCCAGCAGCACTTATAACTCTGGGGCCAACGTCCTGACTTTC.

The table lists this clone with many counts. The chain has TRBV27 and TRBJ2-1, with 16 nucleotides matching TRBD2. The germline gives CDR1 MNHEY, CDR2 SMNVEV (reference sequence). The ends lost 5 bases at V and 2 bases at J; junction bases unmatched: 9. The CDR3 has 19 amino acids. CDR3 bases: TGTGCCAGCAGTCTACTGGGACTAGCGGGAGGGACTACCTACAATGAGCAGTTCTTC. The encoded protein is CASSLLGLAGGTTYNEQFF.

This clone has a count of ten or more. J is TRBJ2-1 and V is TRBV9, with D perhaps TRBD2 (6 bases). CDR1 SGDLS and CDR2 YYNGEE come from the germline V gene. Trimming left V 0 bases short and J 3 bases short, with 7 bases between. The CDR3 covers 14 residues. The DNA for the CDR3 is TGTGCCAGCAGCGTAGGCGGGGACTACAATGAGCAGTTCTTC. It translates to CASSVGGDYNEQFF.

There are many counts of this clone. The chain is built from TRBV11-3 and TRBJ2-1, with no clear D. V was shortened by 0 bases and J by 1 base, with 10 bases between the two germline ends. The CDR3 covers 16 residues. The germline CDR1 and CDR2 sequences are SGHNT and YENEEA. CDR3 loop: CASSLEGSTSYNEQFF. The CDR3 nucleotides are TGTGCCAGCAGCTTAGAGGGTAGCACGTCCTACAATGAGCAGTTCTTC.